This TCR beta chain appears in the sequencing data of a study of healthy donors' naive CD4 and CD8 T cells (dated by TCRdb to the mid-2010s). Study-level background: Donors were chosen to span three age groups (20-25, 40-50 and 60-70 years, six or seven each), with mean age roughly 45 and half female. For TCR alpha, a new primer set was designed to cover all functional IMGT alpha gene variants, and all other steps followed the beta-chain workflow. The study sequenced rearranged TCR alpha and beta chains from naive CD4+ and CD8+ T cells to test how TCR variation relates to lineage commitment. The peripheral blood mononuclear cells came from roughly 18 individuals who were healthy and unrelated. The donors were HLA-typed by sequencing at HLA-A, -B, -C, -DRB1, -DQB1 and -DPB1, using the SBTexcellerator protocol, an ABI3130xl analyzer and SBTengine software. Broader findings and caveats from the paper: In both chains, CD4+ lineage was associated with a positively charged CDR3 and CD8+ lineage with a negatively charged CDR3. Bias between naive CD4+ and CD8+ cells was reportedly observed for most V and J gene segments, consistently across donors and independently of HLA genotype. Possible repertoire bias arising from homeostatic proliferation of naive T cells was not directly addressed. Because alpha and beta chains were sequenced in bulk and could not be paired, the effects of the two chains in combination were not assessed. Taken together, V genes, J genes and CDR3 charge appeared to account for roughly 13% of the variance in CD4/CD8 propensity, acting in a largely additive way.

Cells with a CD4+CD8-CD45RO-CD45RA+ profile were isolated by FACS and defined as naive CD4+ T cells, and those with a CD8+CD4-CD45RA+CD27bright profile were defined as naive CD8+ T cells. The antibodies used for sorting targeted CD4 (RPA-T4), CD8 (SK1), CD27 (O323), CD45RA (HI100) and CD45RO (UCHL1). Sequenced on a 454 GS FLX Titanium. A previously published linear amplification protocol was used to construct TCR libraries from roughly 530 ng of total RNA. Sequencing was carried out on the Roche/454 Genome Sequencer using Titanium chemistry. For the original study's pipeline: A total of some 84,000 rearranged TCR alpha transcripts were sequenced from 4 to 6 of the healthy donors. Duplicate transcripts were removed, and unique TCR clonotypes were defined by the CDR3 junction according to IMGT nomenclature. Using logistic regression in R 2.13.0, the researchers modeled CD4 versus CD8 status as a function of V and J genes, with an adjustment for donor effects and a Bonferroni correction for multiple testing. TCRdb's own reprocessing of the public reads used fastp at Q25 and MiXCR and kept productive beta chains. Every distinct CDR3 protein forms one entry, paired with its most common genes and DNA. TCRdb, rather than the study authors, made the V and J calls. The sample contains about 180,000 distinct CDR3 sequences, 74% of them found a single time. The ten largest make up less than 2.5% of the sample.

About this clonotype itself: Its cognate antigen has yet to be identified. No base qualities exist here, and no much larger clone lies one base off it.

V is cut by 7 bases and J by 3 bases, and the space between the germline ends is 11 bases. The CDR3 starts with the cysteine, ends with the phenylalanine, and has 12 residues. Only the CDR3 DNA is retained, 36 bases long and in frame from the first base. CDR1 and CDR2 are read off the germline V gene as SQVTM and ANQGSEA. The TCR comes from a pool of human donors in good health; the sample pools cells from several healthy donors. Sequencing was done on a sample of naive CD4+ and CD8+ T cells sorted from blood, pooled from several donors. Reading the label with the study, this specimen's cell subset or site is: FACS-sorted naive CD4+ (CD45RO-CD45RA+) and naive CD8+ (CD45RA+CD27bright) T cells. The sequence is built from TRBV29-1 and TRBJ2-3; 6 matching bases give a weak D call of TRBD2. This receptor has the CDR3 CSAVTRTDTQYF. Here is the DNA: TGCAGCGCTGTGACTAGAACAGATACGCAGTATTTT.